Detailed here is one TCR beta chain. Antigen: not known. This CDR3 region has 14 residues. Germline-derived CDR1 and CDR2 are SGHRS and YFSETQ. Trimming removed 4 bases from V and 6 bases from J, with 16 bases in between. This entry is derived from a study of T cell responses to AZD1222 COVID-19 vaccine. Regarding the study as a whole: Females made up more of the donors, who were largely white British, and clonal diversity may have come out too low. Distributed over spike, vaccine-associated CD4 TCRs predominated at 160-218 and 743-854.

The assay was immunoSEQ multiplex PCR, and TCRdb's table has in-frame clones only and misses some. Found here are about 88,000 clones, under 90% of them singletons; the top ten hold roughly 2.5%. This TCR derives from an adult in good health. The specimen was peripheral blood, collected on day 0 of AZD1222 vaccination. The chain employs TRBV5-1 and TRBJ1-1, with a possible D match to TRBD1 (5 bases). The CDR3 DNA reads TGCGCCAGCAGCAGTGGGGCAGGGACGGCTGAAGCTTTCTTT. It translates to CASSSGAGTAEAFF. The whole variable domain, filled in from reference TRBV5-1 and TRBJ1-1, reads KAGVTQTPRYLIKTRGQQVTLSCSPISGHRSVSWYQQTPGQGLQFLFEYFSETQRNKGNFPGRFSGRQFSNSRSEMNVSTLELGDSALYLCASSSGAGTAEAFFGQGTRLTVV.